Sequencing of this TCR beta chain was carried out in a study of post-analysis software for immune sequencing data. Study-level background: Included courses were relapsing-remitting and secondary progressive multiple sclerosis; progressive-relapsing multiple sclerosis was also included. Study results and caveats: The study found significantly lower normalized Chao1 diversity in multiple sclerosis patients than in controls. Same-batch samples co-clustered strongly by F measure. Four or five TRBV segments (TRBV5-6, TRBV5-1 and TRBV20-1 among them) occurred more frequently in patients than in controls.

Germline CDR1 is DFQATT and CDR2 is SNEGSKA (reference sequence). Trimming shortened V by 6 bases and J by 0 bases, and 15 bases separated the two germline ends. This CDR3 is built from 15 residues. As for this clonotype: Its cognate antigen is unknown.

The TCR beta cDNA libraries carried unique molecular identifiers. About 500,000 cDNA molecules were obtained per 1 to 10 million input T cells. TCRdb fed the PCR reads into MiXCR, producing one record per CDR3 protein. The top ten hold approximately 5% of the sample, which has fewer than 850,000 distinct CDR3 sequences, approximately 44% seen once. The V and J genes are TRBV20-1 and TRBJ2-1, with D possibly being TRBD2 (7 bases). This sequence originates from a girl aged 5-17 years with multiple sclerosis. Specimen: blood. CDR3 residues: CSAPGGLGSYNEQFF. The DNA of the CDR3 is TGCAGTGCCCCCGGGGGGCTAGGCTCCTACAATGAGCAGTTCTTC.